The 29 T cell receptor beta chains given below trace back to one sample, sequenced in a study of cytomegalovirus exposure and HLA in healthy donors. The study ran its PCR with 60 Vbeta and 13 Jbeta primers. Sequencing used immunoSEQ multiplex PCR; TCRdb keeps in-frame clones, though not all of them. The table includes 110,000 to 150,000 clones, roughly 83% detected once. The sequencing input was PBMCs. These receptors originate from a man aged 35-49 years in good health and CMV-seropositive.

V usage is TRBV7-3 and J usage is TRBJ1-1; weak D call: TRBD1 (5 bases). The V gene lost 5 bases and the J gene lost 1 base, with 11 bases spanning the gap. Germline CDR1 and CDR2: SGHTA and FQGTGA. The CDR3 has 14 residues. The CDR3 DNA reads as TGTGCCAGCAGCGCGGGACGGACGAACACTGAAGCTTTCTTT. Its protein is CASSAGRTNTEAFF.

This clone was recorded once. The J gene is TRBJ2-3, the V gene TRBV5-1; 7 positions agree with TRBD2. V dropped 7 bases and J dropped 0; count of bases not matched to a gene: 17. The CDR3 spans 18 residues. From germline, CDR1 is SGHRS and CDR2 YFSETQ. DNA for the CDR3: TGCGCCAGCTTACGAGGGAGGGATGGGTCTACTAGCACAGATACGCAGTATTTT. This translates into CASLRGRDGSTSTDTQYF.

The chain couples TRBV7-8 to TRBJ1-4, with 7 bases matching TRBD1. Germline lookup yields CDR1 SGHVS and CDR2 FQNEAQ. Germline trimming cut 5 bases from V and 8 bases from J; bases unmatched to any gene: 5. The CDR3 spans 13 residues. The CDR3 loop is CASSRTGYEKLFF. The CDR3 bases are TGTGCCAGCAGCCGGACAGGCTACGAAAAACTGTTTTTT.

J is TRBJ1-1 and V is TRBV6-1, with a possible D match to TRBD1 (5 bases). Trimming stripped 4 bases from V and 2 bases from J, with 14 bases between. There are 15 residues in the CDR3. The germline gives CDR1 MNHNS, CDR2 SASEGT. The CDR3 nucleotides read TGTGCCAGCAGTGCCGGGCGACAGACTAACACTGAAGCTTTCTTT. Translation gives CASSAGRQTNTEAFF.

This clone was detected only once. The chain links TRBV7-9 to TRBJ1-1; D is ambiguous. The germline V and J ends were trimmed by 2 bases and 0 bases, with 10 bases remaining between them. The germline gives CDR1 SEHNR, CDR2 FQNEAQ (reference sequence). The CDR3 runs to 15 residues. The chain's CDR3 is CASSLSQALNTEAFF. The CDR3 DNA reads TGTGCCAGCAGCTTATCCCAGGCCTTGAACACTGAAGCTTTCTTT. Full variable domain (outside the CDR3, taken from reference TRBV7-9 and TRBJ1-1): DTGVSQNPRHKITKRGQNVTFRCDPISEHNRLYWYRQTLGQGPEFLTYFQNEAQLEKSRLLSDRFSAERPKGSFSTLEIQRTEQGDSAMYLCASSLSQALNTEAFFGQGTRLTVV.

This chain links TRBV5-1 with TRBJ2-3; a weak D match, TRBD2 (6 bases). Germline V CDR1 and CDR2: SGHRS, YFSETQ. The V and J ends lost 4 bases and 1 base respectively, with 7 bases between them. The CDR3 totals 13 residues. The CDR3: CASSQRGTDTQYF. DNA for the CDR3: TGCGCCAGCAGCCAGCGGGGCACAGATACGCAGTATTTT.

The DNA for the CDR3 is TGTGCCAGCAGTCACCGGGGGGATCATCAGCCCCAGCATTTT. It yields the protein CASSHRGDHQPQHF. The rearrangement joins TRBV25-1 to TRBJ1-5, with a weak D call TRBD1 (5 bases). Trimming removed 5 bases from V and 5 bases from J, with 13 bases in between. The CDR3 runs to 14 residues. Germline lookup yields CDR1 MGHDK and CDR2 SYGVNS.

The chain has TRBV27 and TRBJ2-7; 8 positions agree with TRBD2. Looked up from germline, CDR1 is MNHEY and CDR2 is SMNVEV (reference sequence). The junction had 8 bases not matched to a gene; V was cut back by 7 bases and J by 6 bases. This CDR3 contains 13 residues. CDR3 in amino acids: CASTTKGLGEQYF. The CDR3 coding sequence is TGTGCCAGCACCACAAAGGGACTAGGCGAGCAGTACTTC.

This sequence joins TRBV9 and TRBJ1-6; TRBD1 agrees at 7 bases. V was pared by 0 bases and J by 9 bases, with 6 bases of the junction left unmatched. CDR1 and CDR2 (germline): SGDLS, YYNGEE. This CDR3 comprises 15 residues. The CDR3 protein is CASSVDIGGGSPLHF. The CDR3 DNA reads TGTGCCAGCAGCGTAGATATAGGGGGCGGTTCACCCCTCCACTTT.

The CDR3, as DNA: TGTGCCAGTAGTCCCGGGACAGGGCCCGCCTACGAGCAGTACTTC. Translating it yields CASSPGTGPAYEQYF. The chain joins TRBV19 to TRBJ2-7; 9 nucleotides match TRBD1. The CDR3 runs to 15 residues. V lost 5 bases, J lost 2 bases, and 7 bases stayed unmatched. Germline CDR1 is LNHDA and CDR2 is SQIVND (reference sequence).

The chain employs TRBV15 and TRBJ1-1, with D hard to call. The V gene's germline CDR1 is LNHNV and CDR2 YYDKDF (reference sequence). This CDR3 spans 13 amino acids. The V end lost 0 bases, the J end lost 7 bases, and 9 bases lay between the germline ends. The CDR3 loop reads CATSREVGIEAFF. DNA for the CDR3: TGTGCCACCAGCAGAGAAGTCGGTATTGAAGCTTTCTTT.

This clone was counted a single time. Here the CDR3 DNA reads TGTGCCAGCGCACATACAGGAGTCTATGGCTACACCTTC. This sequence encodes CASAHTGVYGYTF. The chain is built from TRBV25-1 and TRBJ1-2; D is possibly TRBD1 (5 bases). The CDR3 is 13 amino acids. Germline CDR1 and CDR2: MGHDK and SYGVNS. V lost 8 bases and J 4 bases, leaving 14 bases between the germline ends.

The chain recombines TRBV27 with TRBJ1-1, with D perhaps TRBD1 (6 bases). V was trimmed by 5 bases and J by 1 base, leaving 8 bases between them. CDR1 is MNHEY and CDR2 is SMNVEV in the germline V gene (reference sequence). CDR3 length: 13 residues. The CDR3 nucleotides read TGTGCCAGCAGTCGACAGGAGAACACTGAAGCTTTCTTT. Protein sequence: CASSRQENTEAFF.

The chain combines TRBV5-4 with TRBJ2-3; 11 bases map to TRBD2. V lost 4 bases to trimming and J lost 3 bases; unmatched junction nucleotides: 1. Germline V lookup: CDR1 SGHNT, CDR2 YYREEE (reference sequence). The CDR3 runs to 14 residues. The CDR3 loop reads CASSPSGGTDTQYF. The CDR3, as DNA: TGTGCCAGCAGCCCTAGCGGGGGGACAGATACGCAGTATTTT. The whole variable domain, remainder taken from reference TRBV5-4 and TRBJ2-3, is ETGVTQSPTHLIKTRGQQVTLRCSSQSGHNTVSWYQQALGQGPQFIFQYYREEENGRGNFPPRFSGLQFPNYSSELNVNALELDDSALYLCASSPSGGTDTQYFGPGTRLTVL.

CDR3 bases: TGTGCCAGCAGCTTACCCTCCAATCAGCCCCAGCATTTT. The encoded protein is CASSLPSNQPQHF. This chain uses TRBV7-8 with TRBJ1-5; no clear D. V was shortened by 2 bases and J by 3 bases, with 5 bases between the two germline ends. The germline gives CDR1 SGHVS, CDR2 FQNEAQ. This CDR3 is built from 13 residues.

The chain employs TRBV4-2 and TRBJ1-1; D perhaps matches TRBD1 (5 bases). V lost 4 bases to trimming and J lost 4 bases, with 16 bases between them. In germline, CDR1 is LGHNA, CDR2 YNFKEQ. The CDR3 totals 15 residues. The CDR3 sequence: CASSPHSGVSTEAFF. Written as DNA, the CDR3 is TGTGCCAGCAGCCCGCACTCGGGGGTGAGCACTGAAGCTTTCTTT.

DNA of the CDR3: TGTGCCAGCAGCTTAGATGGGACAGGGGGTAGTAAGCCCTATGGCTACACCTTC. It codes for CASSLDGTGGSKPYGYTF. The rearrangement joins TRBV7-2 to TRBJ1-2, with 11 nucleotides matching TRBD1. Germline loops: CDR1 SGHTA, CDR2 FQGNSA. The CDR3 loop spans 18 amino acids. The junction had 11 bases not matched to a gene; V was cut back by 1 base and J by 4 bases.

J is TRBJ2-7 and V is TRBV7-3; D unclear. The V and J ends lost 2 bases and 2 bases respectively, with 10 bases between them. The length of the CDR3 is 14 residues. Germline CDR1 and CDR2: SGHTA and FQGTGA. CDR3 in amino acids: CASSLSPATYEQYF. The CDR3 bases are TGTGCCAGCAGCTTATCACCAGCGACCTACGAGCAGTACTTC.

Concerning this clone itself: The same CDR3 also results from other DNA sequences found in this sample. J is TRBJ2-1 and V is TRBV5-1; D is uncertain. The V gene's germline CDR1 is SGHRS and CDR2 YFSETQ. Trimming cost V 0 bases and J 4 bases, with 5 bases left between them. The CDR3 runs 13 residues. The CDR3, as DNA: TGCGCCAGCAGCTTGGGCGGTTACAATGAGCAGTTCTTC. Translated, it gives CASSLGGYNEQFF. Full variable domain (remainder filled in from reference TRBV5-1 and TRBJ2-1): KAGVTQTPRYLIKTRGQQVTLSCSPISGHRSVSWYQQTPGQGLQFLFEYFSETQRNKGNFPGRFSGRQFSNSRSEMNVSTLELGDSALYLCASSLGGYNEQFFGPGTRLTVL.

This chain connects TRBV30 to TRBJ1-1; D is ambiguous. CDR1 is GTSNPN, CDR2 SVGIG, per germline (reference sequence). V was cut by 1 base and J by 0 bases, with 18 bases left in between. This CDR3 region has 17 residues. The DNA for the CDR3 is TGTGCCTGGAGTGCTGGCCAGTTTCTGCCCGTGAACACTGAAGCTTTCTTT. Encoded protein: CAWSAGQFLPVNTEAFF.

The genes are TRBV18 and TRBJ1-1; TRBD1 agrees at 7 bases. Germline loops: CDR1 KGHSH, CDR2 LQKENI. The junction had 12 bases not matched to a gene; V was cut back by 5 bases and J by 0 bases. CDR3 length: 17 residues. CDR3 loop: CASSYRDRPFMNTEAFF. The CDR3 DNA reads as TGTGCCAGCTCATACCGGGACAGACCGTTCATGAACACTGAAGCTTTCTTT.

The V and J genes are TRBV27 and TRBJ2-3; 8 bases map to TRBD1. The length of the CDR3 is 16 residues. V gave up 2 bases and J gave up 2 bases; unmatched junction bases: 6. Germline V gene lookup returns CDR1 MNHEY and CDR2 SMNVEV (reference sequence). CDR3 nucleotide sequence: TGTGCCAGCAGTTTAAGGGCAGGGGGCTACACAGATACGCAGTATTTT. Translating it yields CASSLRAGGYTDTQYF.

This chain connects TRBV19 to TRBJ2-1; tentative D call: TRBD1 (9 bases). V was trimmed by 3 bases and J by 7 bases, leaving 16 bases between them. Germline loops: CDR1 LNHDA, CDR2 SQIVND (reference sequence). The CDR3 totals 15 residues. Written as DNA, the CDR3 is TGTGCCAGTAGTATTAGCGGGACAGGGCGGAATGAGCAGTTCTTC. Protein: CASSISGTGRNEQFF.

This chain connects TRBV15 to TRBJ2-7; D gene unclear. The germline V gene has CDR1 LNHNV and CDR2 YYDKDF (reference sequence). V shed 0 bases and J shed 3 bases, with 12 bases lying between them. CDR3 size: 15 residues. CDR3 residues: CATSRERFEVYEQYF. In DNA, the CDR3 is TGTGCCACCAGCAGAGAAAGGTTTGAGGTCTACGAGCAGTACTTC.

This chain links TRBV18 with TRBJ2-6; D might be TRBD1 (5 bases). Germline loops: CDR1 KGHSH, CDR2 LQKENI. Trimming removed 5 bases from V and 0 bases from J, with 14 bases in between. The CDR3 contains 17 residues. The DNA for the CDR3 is TGTGCCAGCTCATATGAACAGGCCCTCTCTGGGGCCAACGTCCTGACTTTC. It yields the protein CASSYEQALSGANVLTF.

The chain employs TRBV4-3 and TRBJ1-1; the D gene is possibly TRBD1 (6 bases). This CDR3 region has 15 residues. Germline V CDR1 and CDR2: LGHNA, YSLEER. Trimming took off 1 base at V and 9 bases at J, with 18 bases between the two ends. The CDR3 DNA follows: TGCGCCAGCAGCCAAGTTTACTCGGGACACAATAAAGCTTTCTTT. It encodes CASSQVYSGHNKAFF.

This chain links TRBV27 with TRBJ1-1; TRBD1 agrees at 7 bases. CDR1 and CDR2 from the germline V gene are MNHEY and SMNVEV (reference sequence). CDR3 length: 15 amino acids. Trimming at V came to 1 base and at J to 2 bases, leaving 4 bases not matched to a gene. The CDR3 reads CASSLYGQVNTEAFF. The CDR3 coding sequence is TGTGCCAGCAGTTTATATGGACAGGTTAACACTGAAGCTTTCTTT.

The V call is TRBV27, the J call TRBJ2-7; 7 bases agree with TRBD1. The germline gives CDR1 MNHEY, CDR2 SMNVEV (reference sequence). Germline trimming cut 2 bases from V and 2 bases from J; bases unmatched to any gene: 6. The CDR3 covers 15 residues. The CDR3 DNA follows: TGTGCCAGCAGTTTAGAGACAGGGTCAACCTACGAGCAGTACTTC. Translation gives CASSLETGSTYEQYF.

This clone was detected only a few times. The chain uses TRBV7-9 and TRBJ1-4, with D maybe TRBD1 (6 bases). Germline lookup yields CDR1 SEHNR and CDR2 FQNEAQ (reference sequence). Trimming removed 6 bases from V and 4 bases from J, with 15 bases in between. The CDR3 has 15 amino acids. CDR3 in DNA: TGTGCCAGCAGTTCCCGGACAGATAGTAATGAAAAACTGTTTTTT. Translation gives CASSSRTDSNEKLFF.